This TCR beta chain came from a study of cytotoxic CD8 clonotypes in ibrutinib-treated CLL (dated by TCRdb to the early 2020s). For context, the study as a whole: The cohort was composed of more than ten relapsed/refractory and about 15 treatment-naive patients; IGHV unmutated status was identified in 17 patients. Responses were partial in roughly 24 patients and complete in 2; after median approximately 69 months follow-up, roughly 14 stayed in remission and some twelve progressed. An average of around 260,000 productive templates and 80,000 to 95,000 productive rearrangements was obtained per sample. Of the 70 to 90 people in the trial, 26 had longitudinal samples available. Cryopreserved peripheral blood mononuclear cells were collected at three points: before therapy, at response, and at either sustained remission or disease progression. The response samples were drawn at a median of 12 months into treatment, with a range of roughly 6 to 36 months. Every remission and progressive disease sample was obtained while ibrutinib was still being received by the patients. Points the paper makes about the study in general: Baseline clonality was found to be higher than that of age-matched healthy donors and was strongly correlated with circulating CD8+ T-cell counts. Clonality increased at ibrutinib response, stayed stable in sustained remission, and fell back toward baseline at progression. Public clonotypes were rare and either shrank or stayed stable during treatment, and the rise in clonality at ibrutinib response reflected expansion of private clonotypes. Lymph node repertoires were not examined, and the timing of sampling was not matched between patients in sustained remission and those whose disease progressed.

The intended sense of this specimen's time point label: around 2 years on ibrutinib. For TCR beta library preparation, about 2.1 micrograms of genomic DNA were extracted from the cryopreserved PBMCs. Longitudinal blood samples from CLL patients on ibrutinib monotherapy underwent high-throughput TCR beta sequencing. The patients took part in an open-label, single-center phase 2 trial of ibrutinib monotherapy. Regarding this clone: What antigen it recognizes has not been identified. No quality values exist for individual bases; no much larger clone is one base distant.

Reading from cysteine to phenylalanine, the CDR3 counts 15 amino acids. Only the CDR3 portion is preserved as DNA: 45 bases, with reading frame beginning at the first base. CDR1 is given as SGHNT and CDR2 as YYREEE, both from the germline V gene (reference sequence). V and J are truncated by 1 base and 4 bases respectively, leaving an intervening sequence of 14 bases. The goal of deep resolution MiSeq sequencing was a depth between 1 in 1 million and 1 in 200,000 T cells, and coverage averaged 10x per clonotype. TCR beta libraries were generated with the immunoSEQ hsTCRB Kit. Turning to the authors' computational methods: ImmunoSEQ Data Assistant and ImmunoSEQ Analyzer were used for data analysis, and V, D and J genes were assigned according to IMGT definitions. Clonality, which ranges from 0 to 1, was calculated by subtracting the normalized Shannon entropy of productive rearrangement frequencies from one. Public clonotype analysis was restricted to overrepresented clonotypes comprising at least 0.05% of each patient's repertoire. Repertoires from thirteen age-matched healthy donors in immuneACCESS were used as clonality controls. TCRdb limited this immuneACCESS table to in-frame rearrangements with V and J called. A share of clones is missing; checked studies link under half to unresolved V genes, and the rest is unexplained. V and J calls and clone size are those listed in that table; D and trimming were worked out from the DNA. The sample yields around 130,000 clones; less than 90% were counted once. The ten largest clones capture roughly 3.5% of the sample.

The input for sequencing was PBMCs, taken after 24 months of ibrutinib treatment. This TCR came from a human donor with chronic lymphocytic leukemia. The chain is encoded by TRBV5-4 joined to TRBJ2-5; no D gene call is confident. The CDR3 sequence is CASSLRSGLAETQYF. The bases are TGTGCCAGCAGCTTGCGGTCTGGTCTTGCAGAGACCCAGTACTTC.